This T cell receptor beta chain was documented in a study of identical twins (dated by TCRdb to 2015 to 2016). Context from the whole study: To test whether fetal clonotypes persist, the study used deep sequencing on TCR alpha and beta repertoires from monozygotic twins, unrelated adults of various ages, and cord blood. To rule out contamination, replicate twin experiments were performed at different times with different library preparation protocols. Points the paper makes about the study in general: Out-of-frame TCR alpha sequences shared between twins showed an excess of low generation-probability sequences compared with coincidental sharing between unrelated individuals. Fewer insertions were carried by abundant cord blood beta clonotypes; a weaker similar trend was observed in young adult naive repertoires, while no such trend was observed in memory repertoires. Excess twin sharing in beta out-of-frame sequences was weaker because fewer shared sequences lowered the signal-to-noise ratio. Out-of-frame TCR alpha sharing in monozygotic twins was systematically underestimated by recombination models, whereas sharing between unrelated individuals was in agreement with the recombination models. Because the same donors could not be followed over many years, the conclusions relied on cross-sectional statistical analysis. Zero-insertion analyses could be partly confounded by invariant T cells such as MAIT and iNKT, though diverse VJ usage argued against such confounding for most clonotypes.

This clonotype was counted a few times. It has no known antigen specificity. No much larger clone is present one base from it, and per-base qualities are unavailable. Relative to germline, V is 3 bases shorter and J is 1 base shorter, with 13 bases between their ends. The germline V gene provides CDR1 SGHDT and CDR2 YYEEEE. The CDR3 spans 15 residues, from the cysteine through the phenylalanine. Only the CDR3 portion is preserved as DNA: 45 bases, with reading frame beginning at the first base. The library was generated by 5' RACE. The data were produced on an Illumina HiSeq 2000. A universal primer binding site was added through template switching, and the final cDNA carried a unique molecular identifier so that TCR cDNA molecules could be counted accurately. First-strand cDNA for TCR alpha and beta chains was synthesized from specific primers in the conserved constant-segment region. To control for contamination, each cDNA library was double barcoded with a SMART-Mk sample barcode plus Illumina barcodes. TruSeq adapter sequences, together with Illumina sample barcodes, were added in two successive PCR steps. Sequencing of the TCR alpha and beta cDNA libraries was done on the Illumina HiSeq platform using custom primers. The authors' analysis ran thus. MiGEC processed the raw reads to extract unique molecular identifiers, while MiXCR was used to determine the CDR3 positions. For each individual, recombination models were inferred using an EM algorithm with the repgenHMM and IGoR tools. Shared clonotype analysis was performed with the tcR package in R, normalizing sharing by the product of cloneset sizes. To study raw recombination free of thymic and clonal selection effects, out-of-frame nonproductive sequences were analyzed. The public reads were reprocessed in TCRdb via fastp at Q25 and MiXCR, keeping in-frame beta chains. Here each entry gathers all rows of one CDR3 protein and keeps the most common genes and DNA. TCRdb, rather than the study authors, made the V and J calls. This sample holds about 390,000 distinct CDR3 sequences; 9% to 10% were observed only once. The ten largest account for about 9.1% of the sample.

Only healthy Caucasian donors were included. Three unrelated non-twin adults were also sequenced: a male aged 18 to 30, a male aged 50 to 59 and a female aged 50 to 59. Miltenyi CD45RO+ enrichment and human naive T-cell isolation kits were used to isolate memory (CD45RO+) and naive T cells from PBMC. This receptor chain uses TRBV5-6 and TRBJ2-5; tentative D gene TRBD2, with 6 bases matching. Source material: naive T cells sorted from blood. The sample's cell subset or site, from its label and the paper: cells isolated with a human naive T-cell isolation kit. The TCR originated in a woman aged 45-65 years in good health. The CDR3 region has the sequence CASSWRGAPQETQYF. The nucleotides read TGTGCCAGCAGCTGGCGGGGCGCTCCCCAAGAGACCCAGTACTTC.